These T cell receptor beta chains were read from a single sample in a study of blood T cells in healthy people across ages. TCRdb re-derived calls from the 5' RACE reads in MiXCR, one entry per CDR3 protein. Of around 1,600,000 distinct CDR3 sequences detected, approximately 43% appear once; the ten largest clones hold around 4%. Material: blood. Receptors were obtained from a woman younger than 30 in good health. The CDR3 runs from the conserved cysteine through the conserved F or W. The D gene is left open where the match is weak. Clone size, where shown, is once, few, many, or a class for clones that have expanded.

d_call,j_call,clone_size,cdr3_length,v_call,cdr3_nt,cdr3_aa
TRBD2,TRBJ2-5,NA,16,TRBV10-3,TGTGCCATCAGGGCAGGGACTAGCGGGTATTATGAGACCCAGTACTTC,CAIRAGTSGYYETQYF
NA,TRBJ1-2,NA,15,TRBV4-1,TGCGCCAGCAGCCGAGAACCGGGGCCAAACTATGGCTACACCTTC,CASSREPGPNYGYTF
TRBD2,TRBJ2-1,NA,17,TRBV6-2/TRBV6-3,TGTGCCAGCACTCTTGTTCCCCTAGCGGGAGAATACAATGAGCAGTTCTTC,CASTLVPLAGEYNEQFF
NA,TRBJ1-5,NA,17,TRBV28,TGTGCCAGCAGCTCCCCTTCCTCGGGACGGAGCAATCAGCCCCAGCATTTT,CASSSPSSGRSNQPQHF
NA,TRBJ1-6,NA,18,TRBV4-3,TGCGCCAGCAGCCAAGATAGGGAGACAGGAATCTATAATTCACCCCTCCACTTT,CASSQDRETGIYNSPLHF
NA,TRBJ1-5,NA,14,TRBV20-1,TGCAGTGCTAGTAGGGGTCCAGGGAAACAGCCCCAGCATTTT,CSASRGPGKQPQHF
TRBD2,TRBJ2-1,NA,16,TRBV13,TGTGCCAGCAGCCCGGGCGGGGGGGTCTCCTACAATGAGCAGTTCTTC,CASSPGGGVSYNEQFF
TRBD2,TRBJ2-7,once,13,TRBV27,TGTGCCAGCAGCAAGACTAGCGGCTACGAGCAGTACTTC,CASSKTSGYEQYF
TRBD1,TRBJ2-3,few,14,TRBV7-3,TGTGCCAGCAGCCCGGACAGGGCGGGTGATACGCAGTATTTT,CASSPDRAGDTQYF
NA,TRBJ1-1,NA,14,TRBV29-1,TGCAGCGTTGAAGACTCCGTGGCGAACACTGAAGCTTTCTTT,CSVEDSVANTEAFF
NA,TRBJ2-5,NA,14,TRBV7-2,TGTGCCAGCAGCCCCTACGCTGCCTCAGAGACCCAGTACTTC,CASSPYAASETQYF
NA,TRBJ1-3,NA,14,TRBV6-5,TGTGCCAGCATGGGGGGGGTTACTGGAAACACCATATATTTT,CASMGGVTGNTIYF
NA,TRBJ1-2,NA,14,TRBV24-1,TGTGCCACCAGTGATTTTCCAGGGTCCTATGGCTACACCTTC,CATSDFPGSYGYTF
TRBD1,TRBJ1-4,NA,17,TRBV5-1,TGCGCCAGCAGCTCCTCAATTGTTGGACAGGGGAATGAAAAACTGTTTTTT,CASSSSIVGQGNEKLFF
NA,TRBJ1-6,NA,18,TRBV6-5,TGTGCCAGCAGTTACTCGAGTACGAGGGGTAGCCGTAATTCACCCCTCCACTTT,CASSYSSTRGSRNSPLHF
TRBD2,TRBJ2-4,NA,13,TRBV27,TGTGCCAGCAGGGCGGGAGAAGTCTATGAGCAGTACTTC,CASRAGEVYEQYF
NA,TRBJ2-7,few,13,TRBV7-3,TGTGCCAGCAGTTTCGGCAGGGACAATGAGCAGTACTTC,CASSFGRDNEQYF
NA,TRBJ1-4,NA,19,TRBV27,TGTGCCAGCCGCGCCGACTACCTAGGGGTGGGCGTCGGGAATGAAAAACTGTTTTTT,CASRADYLGVGVGNEKLFF
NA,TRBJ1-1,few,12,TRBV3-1,TGTGCCAGCAGCCAAGAATGGTCTGAAGCTTTCTTT,CASSQEWSEAFF
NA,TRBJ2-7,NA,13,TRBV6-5,TGTGCCAGCAGAACCGGGCGGTACAATGAGCAGTACTTC,CASRTGRYNEQYF
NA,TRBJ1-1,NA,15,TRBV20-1,TGCAGTGCTAGGACCGTGGCAAACCAGAACACTGAAGCTTTCTTT,CSARTVANQNTEAFF
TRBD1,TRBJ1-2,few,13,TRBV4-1,TGCGCCAGCAGCCAGCTACAGGGGCCGAGGAGCACCTTC,CASSQLQGPRSTF
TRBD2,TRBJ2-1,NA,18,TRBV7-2,TGTGCCAGCAGCCTCAGGAGAGCGGGAGGGCCGAGGTACAATGAGCAGTTCTTC,CASSLRRAGGPRYNEQFF
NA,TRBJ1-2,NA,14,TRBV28,TGTGCCAGCAGTTTACGATCCTCGAGCTATGGCTACACCTTC,CASSLRSSSYGYTF
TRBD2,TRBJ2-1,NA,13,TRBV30,TGTGCCTGGAGTGTACGCGGGGGCAATGAGCAGTTCTTC,CAWSVRGGNEQFF
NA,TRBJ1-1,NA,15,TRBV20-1,TGCAGTGCTAGAGATTCGGGGGCAAGTCGGACTGAAGCTTTCTTT,CSARDSGASRTEAFF
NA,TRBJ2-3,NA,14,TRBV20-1,TGCAGTGCTAGAGGCGGGCGGACCCCAGATACGCAGTATTTT,CSARGGRTPDTQYF
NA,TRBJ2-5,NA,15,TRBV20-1,TGCAGTGCTCCTCGGCAGGGCGAGGGTCAAGAGACCCAGTACTTC,CSAPRQGEGQETQYF
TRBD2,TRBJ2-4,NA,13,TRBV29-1,TGCAGCGTTGCCGGACTAGCGGCAAACATTCAGTACTTC,CSVAGLAANIQYF
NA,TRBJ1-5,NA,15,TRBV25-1,TGTGTCAGCAGTGAATCAAGGGGTGGCAATCAGCCCCAGCATTTT,CVSSESRGGNQPQHF
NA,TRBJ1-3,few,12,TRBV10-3,TGTGCCATCAGTGAAAGGGGAAACACCATATATTTT,CAISERGNTIYF
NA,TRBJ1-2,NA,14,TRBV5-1,TGCGCCAGCAGCTGGGACACCCCGCGCTATGGCTACACCTTC,CASSWDTPRYGYTF
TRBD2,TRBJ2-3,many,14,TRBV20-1,TGCAGTGCTAGAGGGCTAGCGGGGGAAGATACGCAGTATTTT,CSARGLAGEDTQYF
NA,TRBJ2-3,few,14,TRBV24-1,TGTGCCACCAGTGATCGGGCTAGCACAGATACGCAGTATTTT,CATSDRASTDTQYF
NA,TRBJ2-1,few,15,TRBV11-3,TGTGCCAGCAGCTCCCAGACAGGGGAGGGCAATGAGCAGTTCTTC,CASSSQTGEGNEQFF
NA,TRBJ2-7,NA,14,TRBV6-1,TGTGCCACCCGGGGGGCAAGCTCCTACAATGAGCAGTACTTC,CATRGASSYNEQYF
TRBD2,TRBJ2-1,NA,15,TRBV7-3,TGTGCCAGCAGCTTAATTGGACTAGGAAACAATGAGCAGTTCTTC,CASSLIGLGNNEQFF
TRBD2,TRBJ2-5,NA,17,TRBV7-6,TGTGCCAGCAGCTTAACGAGCGGGGGTCAACTCCGGGAGACCCAGTACTTC,CASSLTSGGQLRETQYF
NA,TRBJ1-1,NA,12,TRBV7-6,TGTGCCAGCCTAGAGGGGTGGACTGAAGCTTTCTTT,CASLEGWTEAFF
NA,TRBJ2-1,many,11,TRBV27,TGTGCCAGCAGGAGAAACAATGAGCAGTTCTTC,CASRRNNEQFF
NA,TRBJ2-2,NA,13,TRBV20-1,TGCAGTGGAAGGAGGACGTACACCGGGGAGCTGTTTTTT,CSGRRTYTGELFF
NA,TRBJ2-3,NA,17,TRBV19,TGTGCCAGTAGCGGAAAACCGGGACCACGGTACCCAGATACGCAGTATTTT,CASSGKPGPRYPDTQYF
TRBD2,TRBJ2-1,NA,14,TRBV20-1,TGCAGTGCTAGTAGCGGGAGGGCCCCCAATGAGCAGTTCTTC,CSASSGRAPNEQFF
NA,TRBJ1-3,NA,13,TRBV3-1,TGTGCCAGCAGCCAAGTGGAAGGAAACACCATATATTTT,CASSQVEGNTIYF
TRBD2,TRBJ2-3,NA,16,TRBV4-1,TGCGCCAGCAGCCAAGAGGGACTAGCACACACAGATACGCAGTATTTT,CASSQEGLAHTDTQYF